This TCR beta chain was recorded in a study of T cell responses to AZD1222 COVID-19 vaccine. Across the study: Second doses were pooled across both intervals (about 4 or about 12 weeks). Study outcomes and limitations: Recipients of two AZD1222 doses showed rising Spike-specific TCR breadth and depth.

Comment on this clone: Its antigen is as yet unknown.

The data were produced by immunoSEQ multiplex PCR, yet TCRdb's version contains in-frame clones alone and is incomplete. The sample carries around 160,000 clones, about 91% recorded once. Deletions cut 9 bases from V and 0 bases from J, with 22 bases between. Germline V gene lookup returns CDR1 SGHRS and CDR2 YFSETQ. This CDR3 is built from 17 residues. The receptor was isolated from an adult in good health. This specimen was peripheral blood, taken on day 0 of AZD1222 vaccination. The chain is built from TRBV5-1 and TRBJ2-1, with a weak D call TRBD2 (5 bases). The CDR3 sequence is CATTKVPGSSSYNEQFF. DNA of the CDR3: TGCGCCACCACGAAGGTGCCGGGATCGAGCTCCTACAATGAGCAGTTCTTC.